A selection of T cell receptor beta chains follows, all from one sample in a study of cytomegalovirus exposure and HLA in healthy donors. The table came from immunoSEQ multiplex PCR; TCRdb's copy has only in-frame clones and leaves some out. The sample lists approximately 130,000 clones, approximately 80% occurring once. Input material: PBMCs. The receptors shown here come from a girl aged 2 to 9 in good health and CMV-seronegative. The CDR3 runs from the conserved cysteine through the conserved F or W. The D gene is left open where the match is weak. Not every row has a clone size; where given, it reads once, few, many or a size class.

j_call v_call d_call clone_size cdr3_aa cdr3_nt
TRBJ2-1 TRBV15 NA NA CATSRGRSSYNEQFF TGTGCCACCAGCAGAGGGCGGAGCTCCTACAATGAGCAGTTCTTC
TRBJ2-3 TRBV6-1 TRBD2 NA CASSEAIAGVPDTQYF TGTGCCAGCAGTGAAGCAATAGCGGGAGTTCCAGATACGCAGTATTTT
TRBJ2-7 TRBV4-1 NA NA CASSQVQGTANHEQYF TGCGCCAGCAGCCAAGTTCAGGGAACCGCTAACCACGAGCAGTACTTC
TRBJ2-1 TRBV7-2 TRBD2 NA CASSFRLAGGSPEQFF TGTGCCAGCAGCTTCCGACTAGCGGGGGGGTCACCTGAGCAGTTCTTC
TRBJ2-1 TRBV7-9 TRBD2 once CASSPRLAGECNEQFF TGTGCCAGCAGCCCTCGACTAGCGGGAGAGTGCAATGAGCAGTTCTTC
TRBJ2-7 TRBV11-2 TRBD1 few CASSRDGTGAYEQYF TGTGCCAGCAGCCGAGACGGGACAGGGGCCTACGAGCAGTACTTC
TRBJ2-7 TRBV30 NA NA CAWSGDPSGYEQYF TGTGCCTGGAGCGGTGACCCGTCGGGCTACGAGCAGTACTTC
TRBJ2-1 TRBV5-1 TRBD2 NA CASSLELVAGYEQFF TGCGCCAGCAGCTTGGAACTGGTAGCGGGATATGAGCAGTTCTTC
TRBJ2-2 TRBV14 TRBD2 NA CASSQGLAGGRTNTGELFF TGTGCCAGCAGCCAAGGACTAGCGGGGGGGAGGACGAACACCGGGGAGCTGTTTTTT
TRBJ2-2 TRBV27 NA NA CASSGGRGSTGELFF TGTGCCAGCAGCGGGGGGCGGGGAAGCACCGGGGAGCTGTTTTTT
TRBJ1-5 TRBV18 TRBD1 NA CASSPLPPTGASQPQHF TGTGCCAGCTCACCTCTTCCCCCGACAGGGGCAAGTCAGCCCCAGCATTTT
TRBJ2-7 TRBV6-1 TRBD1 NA CASSEVGTGNYEQYF TGTGCCAGCAGTGAAGTCGGGACAGGGAACTACGAGCAGTACTTC
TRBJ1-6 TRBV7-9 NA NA CASSSPTEVNNSPLHF TGTGCCAGCAGCTCCCCTACAGAAGTTAATAATTCACCCCTCCACTTT
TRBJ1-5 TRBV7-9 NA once CASSRVGAGTGNQPQHF TGTGCCAGCAGCCGAGTAGGAGCCGGAACAGGGAATCAGCCCCAGCATTTT
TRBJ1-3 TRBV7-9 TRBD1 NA CASSPRDRDGNTIYF TGTGCCAGCAGCCCTCGGGACAGGGACGGAAACACCATATATTTT
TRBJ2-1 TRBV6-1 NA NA CASSTGTSIYNEQFF TGTGCCAGCAGTACCGGGACATCCATTTACAATGAGCAGTTCTTC
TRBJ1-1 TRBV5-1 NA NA CASSLGRGTAEAFF TGCGCCAGCAGCTTGGGTCGGGGGACTGCTGAAGCTTTCTTT
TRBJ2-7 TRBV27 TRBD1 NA CASSFSATGDYEQYF TGTGCCAGCAGTTTTTCGGCCACAGGGGACTACGAGCAGTACTTC
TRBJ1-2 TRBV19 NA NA CASSLQGPHYGYTF TGTGCCAGTAGCCTTCAGGGCCCGCACTATGGCTACACCTTC
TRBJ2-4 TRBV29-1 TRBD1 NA CSVGPRGIAKNIQYF TGCAGCGTTGGCCCCAGGGGGATAGCCAAAAACATTCAGTACTTC
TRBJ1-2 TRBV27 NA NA CASSSGKNYLANYGYTF TGTGCCAGCAGTTCGGGGAAGAATTACTTGGCTAACTATGGCTACACCTTC
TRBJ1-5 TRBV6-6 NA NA CASSAGTYNQPQHF TGTGCCAGCAGCGCCGGGACATACAATCAGCCCCAGCATTTT
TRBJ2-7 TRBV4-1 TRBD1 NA CASSLKSRTGGSLYEQYF TGCGCCAGCAGCCTTAAATCCAGGACAGGGGGGAGTCTCTACGAGCAGTACTTC
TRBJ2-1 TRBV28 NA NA CASSKGLRGPTNEQFF TGTGCCAGCAGTAAGGGCCTCAGAGGGCCGACCAATGAGCAGTTCTTC
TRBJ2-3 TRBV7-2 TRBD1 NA CASSSWTGGTDTQYF TGTGCCAGCAGCTCCTGGACAGGGGGCACAGATACGCAGTATTTT
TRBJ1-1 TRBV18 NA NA CASKTENEAFF TGTGCCAGCAAGACGGAGAATGAAGCTTTCTTT
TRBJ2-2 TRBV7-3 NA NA CASSFHGGANTGELFF TGTGCCAGCAGCTTCCACGGGGGTGCGAACACCGGGGAGCTGTTTTTT
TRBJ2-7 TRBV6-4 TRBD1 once CASSDTGTGEQYF TGTGCCAGCAGTGACACCGGGACAGGCGAGCAGTACTTC
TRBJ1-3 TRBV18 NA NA CASSRGAGFGNTIYF TGTGCCAGCTCACGCGGGGCAGGATTCGGAAACACCATATATTTT
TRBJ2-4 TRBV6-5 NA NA CASMTSENIQYF TGTGCCAGCATGACGAGCGAAAACATTCAGTACTTC
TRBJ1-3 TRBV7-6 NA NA CASSLAGSGNTIYF TGTGCCAGCAGCTTAGCCGGGTCTGGAAACACCATATATTTT
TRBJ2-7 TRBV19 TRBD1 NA CASRQGSTYEQYF TGTGCCAGTAGACAGGGGTCTACCTACGAGCAGTACTTC
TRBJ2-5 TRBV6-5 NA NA CASSPTSQETQYF TGTGCCAGCAGTCCGACTAGTCAGGAGACCCAGTACTTC
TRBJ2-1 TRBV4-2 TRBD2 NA CASSQGASGYNEQFF TGTGCCAGCAGCCAAGGGGCTAGCGGGTACAATGAGCAGTTCTTC
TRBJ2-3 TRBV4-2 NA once CASSQDPRDTQYF TGTGCCAGCAGCCAAGATCCCAGAGATACGCAGTATTTT
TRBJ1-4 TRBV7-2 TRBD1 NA CASTPDRGNEKLFF TGTGCCAGCACCCCGGACAGGGGTAATGAAAAACTGTTTTTT
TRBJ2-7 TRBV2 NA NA CASSGQMYEQYF TGTGCCAGCAGTGGGCAGATGTACGAGCAGTACTTC
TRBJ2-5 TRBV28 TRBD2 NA CASSPPGLAEETQYF TGTGCCAGCAGTCCCCCGGGACTAGCAGAAGAGACCCAGTACTTC
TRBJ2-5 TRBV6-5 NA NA CASNSQETQYF TGTGCCAGCAACTCACAAGAGACCCAGTACTTC
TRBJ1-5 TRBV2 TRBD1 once CASGQERTSNQPQHF TGTGCCAGCGGACAGGAACGTACTAGCAATCAGCCCCAGCATTTT
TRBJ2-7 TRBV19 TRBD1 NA CASSTRQGAHEQYF TGTGCCAGTAGTACCCGACAGGGGGCCCACGAGCAGTACTTC
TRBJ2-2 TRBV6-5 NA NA CASNRGTGELFF TGTGCCAGCAACCGGGGCACCGGGGAGCTGTTTTTT
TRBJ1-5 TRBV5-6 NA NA CASSFGQGGMEPQHF TGTGCCAGCAGCTTCGGCCAGGGTGGCATGGAGCCCCAGCATTTT
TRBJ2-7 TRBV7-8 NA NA CASSLTGHYEQYF TGTGCCAGCAGCTTAACAGGACACTACGAGCAGTACTTC
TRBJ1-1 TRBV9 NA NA CASSAGQQTVNTEAFF TGTGCCAGCAGCGCTGGACAACAGACAGTAAACACTGAAGCTTTCTTT
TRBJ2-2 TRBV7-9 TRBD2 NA CASSLSGLAGRVGGELFF TGTGCCAGCAGCTTATCCGGACTAGCAGGTCGTGTGGGCGGGGAGCTGTTTTTT
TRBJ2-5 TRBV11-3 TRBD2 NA CASSRSGGGETQYF TGTGCCAGCAGCCGTAGCGGGGGTGGGGAGACCCAGTACTTC
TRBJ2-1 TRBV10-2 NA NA CASRGASSYNEQFF TGCGCCAGCAGGGGGGCGAGCTCCTACAATGAGCAGTTCTTC